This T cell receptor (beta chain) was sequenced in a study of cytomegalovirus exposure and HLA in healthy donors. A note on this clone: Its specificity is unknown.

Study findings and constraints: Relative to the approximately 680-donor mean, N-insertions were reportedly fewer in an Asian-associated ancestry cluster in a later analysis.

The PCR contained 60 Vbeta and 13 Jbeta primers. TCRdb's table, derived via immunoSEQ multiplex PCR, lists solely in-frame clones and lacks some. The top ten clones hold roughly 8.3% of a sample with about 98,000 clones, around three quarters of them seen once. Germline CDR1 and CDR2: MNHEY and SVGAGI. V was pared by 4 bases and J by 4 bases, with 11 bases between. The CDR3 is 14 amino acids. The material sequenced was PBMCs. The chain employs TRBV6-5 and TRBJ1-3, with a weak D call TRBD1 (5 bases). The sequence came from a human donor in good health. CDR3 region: CASSSEGFGNTIYF. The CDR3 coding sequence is TGTGCCAGCAGTTCGGAGGGGTTCGGAAACACCATATATTTT.